These 17 T cell receptor beta chains came from one sample sequenced in a study of TIL therapy for anti-PD-1-resistant metastatic lung cancer. The immunoSEQ assay was v3. Produced via immunoSEQ multiplex PCR; TCRdb's table is partial and in-frame only. The sample carries around 45,000 clones, 71% recorded once. As to time point: pre-treatment sample, taken before nivolumab and TIL therapy. Pleural nodules or supraclavicular lymph nodes made up most of the excised metastases sampled. The sample here was tumor tissue, taken at baseline. The source is a person aged 25-79 years with non-small cell lung cancer.

The chain recombines TRBV2 with TRBJ1-2, with a weak D call TRBD1 (6 bases). CDR1 SNHLY and CDR2 FYNNEI come from the germline V gene. Trimming left V 6 bases short and J 8 bases short, with 13 bases between. This CDR3 is 12 amino acids long. The CDR3 here is CASRNRVVGYTF. For the CDR3, the DNA is TGTGCCAGCAGGAACAGGGTGGTGGGCTACACCTTC.

The chain employs TRBV21-1 and TRBJ2-2; TRBD2, as called in the table, went unchecked against the DNA. TRBV21-1 represents a pseudogene. The length of the CDR3 is 17 residues. The DNA of the CDR3 is TGTGCCAGCAGCAAAGGTCGGGGGGCCAGGAACACCGGGGAGCTGTTTTTT. As protein: CASSKGRGARNTGELFF.

This chain joins TRBV6-6 and TRBJ2-7, with 8 bases identical to TRBD2. With 7 bases clipped from V and 2 bases from J, the junction kept 7 bases outside the gene matches. Germline CDR1 reads MNHNY; CDR2 reads SVGAGI (reference sequence). CDR3 length: 14 amino acids. The CDR3 nucleotides read TGTGCCAGCATCCTCAGCGGGAGCCCCTACGAGCAGTACTTC. Amino acid sequence: CASILSGSPYEQYF.

In its sample, this clone was seen a few times. This chain joins TRBV19 and TRBJ1-1; TRBD1 matches at 8 bases. The germline CDR1 and CDR2 sequences are LNHDA and SQIVND (reference sequence). The trim removed 5 bases at V and 4 bases at J, leaving 9 bases unmatched. The CDR3 runs to 15 residues. The CDR3 reads CASSLGQGMGTEAFF. The CDR3 nucleotides are TGTGCCAGTAGTCTTGGACAGGGAATGGGCACTGAAGCTTTCTTT.

This clone was recorded a few times. The V call is TRBV5-1, the J call TRBJ1-5; the D gene is possibly TRBD1 (6 bases). Germline V gene lookup returns CDR1 SGHRS and CDR2 YFSETQ. V was pared by 1 base and J by 7 bases, with 15 bases between. The CDR3 has 15 residues. In nucleotides, the CDR3 is TGCGCCAGCAGCTTGTCTACAGGGATTAGCCAGCCCCAGCATTTT. Its protein is CASSLSTGISQPQHF.

V and J are TRBV5-6 and TRBJ2-7, with D possibly being TRBD1 or TRBD2 (5 bases each). This CDR3 region has 17 residues. Germline-derived CDR1 and CDR2 are SGHDT and YYEEEE. Trimming took 0 bases from V and 0 from J, leaving 16 bases between them. In nucleotides, the CDR3 is TGTGCCAGCAGCTTGGTGGGTGGGACGGAAGGCTCCTACGAGCAGTACTTC. Amino acids: CASSLVGGTEGSYEQYF.

This chain joins TRBV21-1 and TRBJ1-5. TRBV21-1 constitutes a pseudogene. CDR3 length equals 14 residues. The CDR3 sequence: CASSLRRGYQPQHF. In DNA, the CDR3 is TGTGCCAGCAGTTTAAGACGGGGGTATCAGCCCCAGCATTTT.

The chain's CDR3 is CASSSRVWNTGELFF. The CDR3 bases are TGTGCCAGCAGCTCCAGGGTCTGGAACACCGGGGAGCTGTTTTTT. The chain joins TRBV11-2 to TRBJ2-2; D might be TRBD1 (5 bases). V gave up 4 bases and J gave up 1 base, with 10 bases separating them. The CDR3 has 15 amino acids. Germline V CDR1 and CDR2: SGHAT, FQNNGV.

The chain carries TRBV7-3 and TRBJ2-3; D perhaps matches TRBD1 (6 bases). From germline, CDR1 is SGHTA and CDR2 FQGTGA. The ends were cut back, 0 bases at V and 4 bases at J, with 14 bases in the middle. The CDR3 covers 16 residues. The CDR3 nucleotides read TGTGCCAGCAGCTTAACGGGACAACTTTTATCAGATACGCAGTATTTT. Its translation is CASSLTGQLLSDTQYF.

This clone appeared a few times. This chain joins TRBV30 and TRBJ1-2; a possible D gene is TRBD1 (6 bases). The CDR3 is 14 amino acids. Germline V gives CDR1 GTSNPN, CDR2 SVGIG (reference sequence). Deletions cut 3 bases from V and 8 bases from J, with 19 bases between. The CDR3 coding sequence is TGTGCCTGGAGGGCCCTTACAGGGATTGGGGGCTACACCTTC. Protein product: CAWRALTGIGGYTF.

The chain recombines TRBV7-8 with TRBJ2-7; a possible D gene is TRBD1 (6 bases). The CDR3 is 13 amino acids. The ends were cut back, 6 bases at V and 7 bases at J, with 16 bases in the middle. The V gene's germline CDR1 is SGHVS and CDR2 FQNEAQ. In DNA form, the CDR3 reads TGTGCCAGCAGAACCGCGACAGGCTTTGAGCAGTACTTC. It specifies CASRTATGFEQYF. Variable domain in full (rest from reference TRBV7-8 and TRBJ2-7): GAGVSQSPRYKVAKRGQDVALRCDPISGHVSLFWYQQALGQGPEFLTYFQNEAQLDKSGLPSDRFFAERPEGSVSTLKIQRTQQEDSAVYLCASRTATGFEQYFGPGTRLTVT.

The V call is TRBV6-1, the J call TRBJ1-3; possible D gene TRBD1, 6 bases. The CDR3 has 15 amino acids. Trimming took 6 bases from V and 1 from J, leaving 13 bases between them. Looked up from germline, CDR1 is MNHNS and CDR2 is SASEGT. The CDR3 spells CASSQTGQSGNTIYF. The CDR3, as DNA: TGTGCCAGCAGCCAGACCGGACAGTCTGGAAACACCATATATTTT.

This clone occurred once. The V gene is TRBV5-1, the J gene TRBJ1-4, with D unresolved. The ends were cut back, 4 bases at V and 7 bases at J, with 17 bases in the middle. This CDR3 is built from 15 residues. Per the germline V gene, CDR1 is SGHRS and CDR2 is YFSETQ. The DNA of the CDR3 is TGCGCCAGCAGCCCTGACGGACGTGGGGTTGAAAAACTGTTTTTT. Its protein is CASSPDGRGVEKLFF.

This clone was counted a single time. As DNA, the CDR3 is TGTGCCAGCAGTGAATTAAGGGGCCGGTACAATGAGCAGTTCTTC. It encodes CASSELRGRYNEQFF. This chain links TRBV2 with TRBJ2-1, with D perhaps TRBD1 (5 bases). This CDR3 is 15 amino acids long. The germline V and J ends were trimmed by 2 bases and 4 bases, with 12 bases remaining between them. Germline V lookup: CDR1 SNHLY, CDR2 FYNNEI. The full variable domain, in which reference TRBV2 and TRBJ2-1 provide the parts outside the CDR3, is EPEVTQTPSHQVTQMGQEVILRCVPISNHLYFYWYRQILGQKVEFLVSFYNNEISEKSEIFDDQFSVERPDGSNFTLKIRSTKLEDSAMYFCASSELRGRYNEQFFGPGTRLTVL.

V usage is TRBV10-1 and J usage is TRBJ2-1; no clear D. Trimming cost V 3 bases and J 12 bases, with 15 bases left between them. CDR3 length equals 13 residues. Looked up from germline, CDR1 is WNHNN and CDR2 is SYGVQD (reference sequence). The CDR3 here is CASSESVGLVQFF. The CDR3 DNA reads TGCGCCAGCAGTGAAAGTGTGGGTCTCGTGCAGTTCTTC.

This clone was seen only a few times. Here the CDR3 DNA reads TGTGCCAGCAGCTTAAGACTAGCGGGTTTACAGAACACCGGGGAGCTGTTTTTT. Its protein is CASSLRLAGLQNTGELFF. The chain links TRBV7-2 to TRBJ2-2; TRBD2 aligns across 10 bases. The CDR3 is 18 residues long. Germline trimming cut 2 bases from V and 1 base from J; bases unmatched to any gene: 7. Germline values: CDR1 SGHTA, CDR2 FQGNSA.

The rearrangement uses TRBV5-1 and TRBJ2-1; D might be TRBD1 (6 bases). The CDR3 runs 15 residues. The germline V gene has CDR1 SGHRS and CDR2 YFSETQ. The ends were cut back, 0 bases at V and 7 bases at J, with 14 bases in the middle. CDR3 sequence: CASSLGAGVGNEQFF. The CDR3 region has the DNA TGCGCCAGCAGCTTGGGAGCAGGGGTTGGTAATGAGCAGTTCTTC.